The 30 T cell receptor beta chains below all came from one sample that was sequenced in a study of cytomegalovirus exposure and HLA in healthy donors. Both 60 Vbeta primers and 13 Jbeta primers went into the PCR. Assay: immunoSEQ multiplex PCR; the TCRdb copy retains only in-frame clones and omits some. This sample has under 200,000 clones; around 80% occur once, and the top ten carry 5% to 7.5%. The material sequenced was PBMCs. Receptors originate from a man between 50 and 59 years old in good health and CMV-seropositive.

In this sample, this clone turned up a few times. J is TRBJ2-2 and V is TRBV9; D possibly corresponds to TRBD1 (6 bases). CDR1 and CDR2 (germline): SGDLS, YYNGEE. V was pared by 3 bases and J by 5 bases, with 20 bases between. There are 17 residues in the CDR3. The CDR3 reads CASSASGAPFNTGELFF. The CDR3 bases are TGTGCCAGCAGCGCCTCAGGGGCCCCTTTTAATACCGGGGAGCTGTTTTTT.

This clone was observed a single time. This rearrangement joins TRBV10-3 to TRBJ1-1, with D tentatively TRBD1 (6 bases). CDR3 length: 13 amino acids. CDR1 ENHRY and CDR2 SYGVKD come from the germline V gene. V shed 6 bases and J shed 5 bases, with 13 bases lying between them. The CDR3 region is CAISLKTGTEAFF. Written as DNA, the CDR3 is TGTGCCATCAGCCTAAAAACAGGGACTGAAGCTTTCTTT.

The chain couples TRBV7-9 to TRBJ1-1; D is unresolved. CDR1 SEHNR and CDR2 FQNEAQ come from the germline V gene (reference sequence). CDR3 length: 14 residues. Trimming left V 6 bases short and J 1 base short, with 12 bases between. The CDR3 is CASSGTPGNTEAFF. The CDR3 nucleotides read TGTGCCAGCAGTGGAACCCCAGGGAACACTGAAGCTTTCTTT.

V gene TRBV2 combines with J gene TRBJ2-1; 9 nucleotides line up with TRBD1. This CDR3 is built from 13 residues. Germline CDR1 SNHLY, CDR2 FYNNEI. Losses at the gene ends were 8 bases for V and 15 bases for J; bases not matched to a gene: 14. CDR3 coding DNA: TGTGCCAGCCAGGGGGTTTCCGGGACAGGGATGTTCTTC. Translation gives CASQGVSGTGMFF.

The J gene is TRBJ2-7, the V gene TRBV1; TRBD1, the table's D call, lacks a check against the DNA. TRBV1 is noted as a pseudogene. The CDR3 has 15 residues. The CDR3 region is CTSSQPGQGNYEQYV. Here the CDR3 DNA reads TGCACCAGCAGCCAACCGGGACAGGGGAACTACGAGCAGTACGTC.

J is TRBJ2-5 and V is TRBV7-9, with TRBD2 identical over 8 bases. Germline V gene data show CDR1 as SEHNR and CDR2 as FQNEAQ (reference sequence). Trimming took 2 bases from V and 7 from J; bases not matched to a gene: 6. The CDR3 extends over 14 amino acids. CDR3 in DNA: TGTGCCAGCAGCTTACCGGGACTAGATGGGACCCAGTACTTC. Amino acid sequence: CASSLPGLDGTQYF.

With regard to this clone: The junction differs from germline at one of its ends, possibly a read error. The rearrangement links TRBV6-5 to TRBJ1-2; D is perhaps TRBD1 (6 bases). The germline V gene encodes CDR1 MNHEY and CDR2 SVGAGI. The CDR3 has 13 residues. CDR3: CTSSSGGGYGYTF. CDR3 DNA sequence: TGTACCAGCAGTTCGGGAGGGGGTTATGGCTACACCTTC.

CDR3 nucleotide sequence: TGTGCCAGCAGCCAAGGACTGTCAAACACTGAAGCTTTCTTT. It is translated as CASSQGLSNTEAFF. The rearrangement links TRBV14 to TRBJ1-1; D not resolved. The V gene lost 1 base and the J gene lost 2 bases, with 8 bases spanning the gap. The CDR3 totals 14 residues. Germline CDR1 reads SGHDN; CDR2 reads FVKESK.

CDR3 DNA: TGTGCCAGCAGCGCAGGACTAGGGGGTATGTCCGGGGAGCTGTTTTTT. Translating gives CASSAGLGGMSGELFF. V and J are TRBV9 and TRBJ2-2; D may be TRBD2 (7 bases). The germline V and J ends were trimmed by 3 bases and 6 bases, with 18 bases remaining between them. Germline CDR1 reads SGDLS; CDR2 reads YYNGEE. This CDR3 contains 16 residues.

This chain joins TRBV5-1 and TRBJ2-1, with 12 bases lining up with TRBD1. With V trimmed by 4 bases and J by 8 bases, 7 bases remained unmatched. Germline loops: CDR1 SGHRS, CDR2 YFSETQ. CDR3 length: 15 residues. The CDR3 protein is CASSQKGQGAYEQFF. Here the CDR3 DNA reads TGCGCCAGCAGCCAAAAGGGACAGGGGGCTTATGAGCAGTTCTTC.

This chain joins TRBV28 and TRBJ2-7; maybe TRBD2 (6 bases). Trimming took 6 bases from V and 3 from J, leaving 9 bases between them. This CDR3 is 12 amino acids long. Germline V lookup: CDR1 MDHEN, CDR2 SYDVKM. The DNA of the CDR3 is TGTGCCAGCAGCCTCGGGGGCTACGAGCAGTACTTC. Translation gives CASSLGGYEQYF.

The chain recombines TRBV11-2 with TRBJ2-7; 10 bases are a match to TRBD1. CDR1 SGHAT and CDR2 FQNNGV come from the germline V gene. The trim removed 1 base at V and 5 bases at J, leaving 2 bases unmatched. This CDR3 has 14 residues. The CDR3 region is CASSLGQGADEQYV. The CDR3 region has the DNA TGTGCCAGCAGCTTAGGACAGGGGGCCGACGAGCAGTACGTC.

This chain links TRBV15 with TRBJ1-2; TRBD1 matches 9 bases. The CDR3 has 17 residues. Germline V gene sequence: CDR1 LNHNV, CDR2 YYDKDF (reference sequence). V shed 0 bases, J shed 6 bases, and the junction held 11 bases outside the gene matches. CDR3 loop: CATSRDKRTGAIHGYTF. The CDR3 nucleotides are TGTGCCACCAGCAGAGATAAGCGGACAGGGGCTATCCATGGCTACACCTTC.

The CDR3 bases are TGTGCCACCAGCAGAGAAGTCGGGATTTGGAACACTGAAGCTTTCTTT. Translation gives CATSREVGIWNTEAFF. V usage is TRBV15 and J usage is TRBJ1-1; D call uncertain. This CDR3 comprises 16 residues. Germline V lookup: CDR1 LNHNV, CDR2 YYDKDF (reference sequence). V shed 0 bases and J shed 1 base, with 12 bases lying between them.

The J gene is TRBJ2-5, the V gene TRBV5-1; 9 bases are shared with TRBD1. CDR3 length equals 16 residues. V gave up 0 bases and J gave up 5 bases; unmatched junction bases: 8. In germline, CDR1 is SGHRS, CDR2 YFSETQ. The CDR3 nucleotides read TGCGCCAGCAGCTTGGGGACAGGGGTGATTACGGAGACCCAGTACTTC. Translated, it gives CASSLGTGVITETQYF.

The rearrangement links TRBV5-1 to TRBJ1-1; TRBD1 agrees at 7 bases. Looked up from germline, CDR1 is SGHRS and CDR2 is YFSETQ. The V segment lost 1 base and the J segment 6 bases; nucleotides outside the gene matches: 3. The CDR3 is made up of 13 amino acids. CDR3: CASSLYGQAEAFF. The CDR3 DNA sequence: TGCGCCAGCAGCTTGTATGGACAGGCTGAAGCTTTCTTT.

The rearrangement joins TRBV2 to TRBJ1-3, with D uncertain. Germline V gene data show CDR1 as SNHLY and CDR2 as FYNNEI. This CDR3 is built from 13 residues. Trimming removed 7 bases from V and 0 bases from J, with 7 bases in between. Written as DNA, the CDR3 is TGTGCCAGCACCGTACTCTCTGGAAACACCATATATTTT. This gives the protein CASTVLSGNTIYF.

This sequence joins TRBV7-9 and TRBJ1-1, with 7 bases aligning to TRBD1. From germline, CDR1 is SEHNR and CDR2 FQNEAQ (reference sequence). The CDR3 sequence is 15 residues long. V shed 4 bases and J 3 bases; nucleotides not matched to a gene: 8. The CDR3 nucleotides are TGTGCCAGCAGCTCCTCGACAGGGAAGGACACTGAAGCTTTCTTT. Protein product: CASSSSTGKDTEAFF.

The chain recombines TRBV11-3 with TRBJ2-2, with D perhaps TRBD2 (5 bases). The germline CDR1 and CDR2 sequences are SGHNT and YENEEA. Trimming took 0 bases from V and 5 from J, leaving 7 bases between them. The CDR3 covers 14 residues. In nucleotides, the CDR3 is TGTGCCAGCAGCTTAGAGGAGGTAACCGGGGAGCTGTTTTTT. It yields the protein CASSLEEVTGELFF.

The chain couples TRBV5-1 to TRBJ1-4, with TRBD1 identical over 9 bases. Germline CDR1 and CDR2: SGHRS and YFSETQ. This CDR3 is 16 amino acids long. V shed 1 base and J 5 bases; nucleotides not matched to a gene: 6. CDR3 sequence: CASSLIPGTGNEKLFF. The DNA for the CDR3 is TGCGCCAGCAGCTTGATCCCGGGGACAGGGAATGAAAAACTGTTTTTT.

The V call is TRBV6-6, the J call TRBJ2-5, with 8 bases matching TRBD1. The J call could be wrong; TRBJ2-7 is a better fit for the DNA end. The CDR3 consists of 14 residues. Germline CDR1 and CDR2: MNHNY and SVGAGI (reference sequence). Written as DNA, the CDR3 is TGTGCCAGCAGTTACGGACAGGGATCCTACGAGCAGTACTTC. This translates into CASSYGQGSYEQYF.

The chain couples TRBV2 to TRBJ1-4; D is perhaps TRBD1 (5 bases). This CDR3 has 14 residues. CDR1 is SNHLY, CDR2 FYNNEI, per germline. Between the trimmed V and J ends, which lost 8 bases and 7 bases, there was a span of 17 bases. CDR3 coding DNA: TGTGCCAGCTCAAGAAGTCAGCAGGGTGAAAAACTGTTTTTT. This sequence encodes CASSRSQQGEKLFF.

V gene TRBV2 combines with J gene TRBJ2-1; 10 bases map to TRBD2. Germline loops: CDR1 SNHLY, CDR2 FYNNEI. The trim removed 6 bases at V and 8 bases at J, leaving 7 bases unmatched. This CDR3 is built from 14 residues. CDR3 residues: CASSVAGGRDEQFF. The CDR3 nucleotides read TGTGCCAGCAGCGTAGCGGGGGGCCGGGATGAGCAGTTCTTC.

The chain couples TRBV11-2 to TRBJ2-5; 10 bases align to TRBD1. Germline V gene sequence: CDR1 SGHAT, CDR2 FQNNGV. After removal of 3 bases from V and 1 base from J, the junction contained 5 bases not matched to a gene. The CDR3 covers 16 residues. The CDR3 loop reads CASSLGTGVGQETQYF. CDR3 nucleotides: TGTGCCAGCAGCTTGGGGACAGGGGTCGGCCAAGAGACCCAGTACTTC.

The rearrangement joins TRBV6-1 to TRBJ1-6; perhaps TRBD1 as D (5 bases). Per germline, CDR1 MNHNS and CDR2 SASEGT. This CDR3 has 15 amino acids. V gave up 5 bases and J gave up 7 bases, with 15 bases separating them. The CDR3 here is CASSFRQLANSPLHF. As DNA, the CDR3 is TGTGCCAGCAGTTTTCGACAGTTGGCGAATTCACCCCTCCACTTT.

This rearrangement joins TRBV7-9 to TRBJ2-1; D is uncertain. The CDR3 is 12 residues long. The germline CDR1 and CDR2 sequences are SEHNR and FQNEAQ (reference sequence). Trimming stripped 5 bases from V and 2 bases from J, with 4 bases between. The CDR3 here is CASSVTYNEQFF. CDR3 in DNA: TGTGCCAGCAGCGTCACCTACAATGAGCAGTTCTTC.

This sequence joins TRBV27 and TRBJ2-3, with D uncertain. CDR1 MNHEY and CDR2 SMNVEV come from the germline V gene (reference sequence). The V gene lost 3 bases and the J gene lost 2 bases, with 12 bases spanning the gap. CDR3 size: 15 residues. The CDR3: CASSLRRGITDTQYF. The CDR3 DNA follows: TGTGCCAGCAGTTTGAGAAGAGGTATCACAGATACGCAGTATTTT.

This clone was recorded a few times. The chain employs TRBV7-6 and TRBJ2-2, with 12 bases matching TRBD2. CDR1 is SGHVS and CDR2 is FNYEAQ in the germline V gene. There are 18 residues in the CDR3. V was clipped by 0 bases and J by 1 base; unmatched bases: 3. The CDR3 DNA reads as TGTGCCAGCAGCTTAGCGGAACTAGCGGGGGGGAACACCGGGGAGCTGTTTTTT. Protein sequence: CASSLAELAGGNTGELFF.

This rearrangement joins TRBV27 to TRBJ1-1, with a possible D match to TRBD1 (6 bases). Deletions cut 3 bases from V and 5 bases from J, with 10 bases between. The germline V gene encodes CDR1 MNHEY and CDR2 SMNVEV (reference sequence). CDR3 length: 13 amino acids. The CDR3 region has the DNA TGTGCCAGCAGTTTCGCACAGGGTACTGAAGCTTTCTTT. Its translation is CASSFAQGTEAFF.

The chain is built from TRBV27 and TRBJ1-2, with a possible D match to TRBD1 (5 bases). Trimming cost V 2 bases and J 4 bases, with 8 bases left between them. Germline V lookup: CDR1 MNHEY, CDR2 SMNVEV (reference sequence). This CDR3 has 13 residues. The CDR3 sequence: CASSLTGRYGYTF. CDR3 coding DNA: TGTGCCAGCAGTTTAACAGGTCGCTATGGCTACACCTTC.